The clone carrying this T cell receptor beta chain was picked up many times. Antigen unknown. The data stem from a study of CD8 T cells in ankylosing spondylitis. Study conclusions and caveats: Characteristic of ankylosing spondylitis blood, it appeared, was a TCR beta motif comprising about eight highly homologous variants. Existing reports had already noted some motif variants in reactive arthritis synovial fluid and blood.

TCRdb re-called the 5' RACE reads with MiXCR, one entry per CDR3 protein. The repertoire includes a few hundred thousand distinct CDR3 sequences, around 20% of them detected once, and about 17% sits in the top ten. CDR3 size: 11 residues. CDR1 and CDR2 (germline): SGHDN, FVKESK. V was pared by 1 base and J by 6 bases, with 4 bases between. The material sequenced was blood, either unsorted or a sorted T cell fraction (not recorded which). The chain carries TRBV14 and TRBJ2-7; no reliable D call. This sequence was found in a male donor with ankylosing spondylitis. The DNA of the CDR3 is TGTGCCAGCAGCCAAGTGGGCGAGCAGTACTTC. Translation gives CASSQVGEQYF. The full variable domain, its missing parts supplied by reference TRBV14 and TRBJ2-7, is EAGVTQFPSHSVIEKGQTVTLRCDPISGHDNLYWYRRVMGKEIKFLLHFVKESKQDESGMPNNRFLAERTGGTYSTLKVQPAELEDSGVYFCASSQVGEQYFGPGTRLTVT.